Presented here are 15 T cell receptor beta chains from one specimen sequenced in a study of kidney transplant recipient with SARS-CoV-2 infection. MiXCR was run by TCRdb on the reads, yielding one entry per CDR3 protein. The sample includes 200,000 to 300,000 distinct CDR3 sequences, more than 25% of them seen just once. Sequenced material: a blood sample, taken at baseline and between days 110 and 120 from a kidney transplant recipient. The source of these receptors is a male patient in his thirties who had COVID-19 and was a kidney transplant recipient. T cells may partly derive from the graft donor.

In the case of this clonotype: A much larger clonotype is one base distant, so this may be a read error. The genes are TRBV24-1 and TRBJ1-5; the D is unclear. This CDR3 region has 14 residues. CDR1 KGHDR and CDR2 SFDVKD come from the germline V gene. The CDR3 nucleotides read TGTGCCGCCAGTGAGGCATGGGGCAATCAGCCCCAGCATTTT. Translated: CAASEAWGNQPQHF.

This clonotype was counted at least ten times. The chain uses TRBV19 and TRBJ2-2; D unresolved. Germline CDR1 reads LNHDA; CDR2 reads SQIVND (reference sequence). CDR3 length: 13 residues. Trimming shortened V by 2 bases and J by 4 bases, and 5 bases separated the two germline ends. The CDR3 here is CASSILGTGELFF. For the CDR3, the DNA is TGTGCCAGTAGTATACTGGGCACCGGGGAGCTGTTTTTT. The variable domain in full, completed from reference TRBV19 and TRBJ2-2, reads DGGITQSPKYLFRKEGQNVTLSCEQNLNHDAMYWYRQDPGQGLRLIYYSQIVNDFQKGDIAEGYSVSREKKESFPLTVTSAQKNPTAFYLCASSILGTGELFFGEGSRLTVL.

The chain links TRBV7-3 to TRBJ2-3; a weak D match, TRBD2 (5 bases). The CDR3 loop spans 15 amino acids. Germline CDR1 is SGHTA and CDR2 is FQGTGA. V lost 5 bases to trimming and J lost 5 bases, with 17 bases between them. CDR3 in amino acids: CASSPQSGLLDTQYF. As DNA, the CDR3 is TGTGCCAGCAGCCCCCAGTCGGGGTTACTAGATACGCAGTATTTT.

A remark on this clonotype: This may be a read error, as it is one base from a much larger clone. The chain has TRBV30 and TRBJ1-2; D not certain. The CDR3 extends over 16 amino acids. V was trimmed by 5 bases and J by 4 bases, leaving 23 bases between them. Germline CDR1 GTSNPN, CDR2 SVGIG (reference sequence). The CDR3 region has the DNA TGTGCCTGGGTCAACTCGCGTTATGGAAAGACCTATGGCTACACCTTC. Residues: CAWVNSRYGKTYGYTF.

There are many counts of this clonotype. The J gene is TRBJ2-7, the V gene TRBV19, with 9 positions matching TRBD2. CDR1 and CDR2 from the germline V gene are LNHDA and SQIVND (reference sequence). V lost 7 bases and J lost 3; bases outside the gene matches: 16. The CDR3 loop spans 17 amino acids. CDR3 amino acids: CASKFGGLAGEIYEQYF. The CDR3 DNA is TGTGCCAGTAAGTTCGGCGGATTAGCGGGAGAGATCTACGAGCAGTACTTC.

This clonotype was picked up many times. The chain is built from TRBV11-3 and TRBJ2-2; D is ambiguous. Germline V gene data show CDR1 as SGHNT and CDR2 as YENEEA. V dropped 5 bases and J dropped 0 bases, with 16 bases sitting between them. This CDR3 has 17 amino acids. The CDR3 spells CASSTDQWEANTGELFF. The CDR3 nucleotides read TGTGCCAGCAGCACCGACCAGTGGGAAGCGAACACCGGGGAGCTGTTTTTT.

Regarding this clonotype: One end of the junction is discordant with germline, which a read error may explain. This sequence joins TRBV3-1 and TRBJ2-1; no reliable D call. The CDR3 sequence is 17 residues long. Germline assignment: CDR1 LGHDT and CDR2 YNNKEL (reference sequence). The CDR3 loop is CASSGQVPISFSETRYF. CDR3 DNA: TGTGCCAGCAGCGGGCAAGTTCCCATTTCTTTCTCTGAGACCCGGTACTTC.

This clonotype was found many times. The V gene is TRBV7-9, the J gene TRBJ1-2; D unclear. The germline CDR1 and CDR2 sequences are SEHNR and FQNEAQ (reference sequence). This CDR3 is 12 amino acids long. V was trimmed by 0 bases and J by 8 bases, leaving 7 bases between them. CDR3 region: CASSLATPGYTF. As DNA, the CDR3 is TGTGCCAGCAGCTTAGCGACCCCCGGCTACACCTTC.

This clonotype has ten or more counts. The chain carries TRBV2 and TRBJ2-2; D call uncertain. CDR3 size: 10 residues. From germline, CDR1 is SNHLY and CDR2 FYNNEI. The ends were cut back, 7 bases at V and 7 bases at J, with 4 bases in the middle. CDR3 DNA: TGTGCCAGCAAGGGCGGGGAGCTGTTTTTT. As protein: CASKGGELFF.

As to this clonotype: This clone may be a read error of a much larger clone one base away. The chain combines TRBV6-1 with TRBJ1-2, with D unclear. There are 17 residues in the CDR3. Trimming took off 4 bases at V and 4 bases at J, with 22 bases between the two ends. In germline, CDR1 is MNHNS, CDR2 SASEGT. The CDR3 is CASSAPVSMRKAYGYTF. In nucleotides, the CDR3 is TGTGCCAGCAGTGCTCCTGTCTCTATGCGAAAGGCCTATGGCTACACCTTC.

This clonotype was seen at least ten times. The chain carries TRBV4-3 and TRBJ1-5; D possibly corresponds to TRBD1 (5 bases). V was cut by 2 bases and J by 3 bases, with 26 bases left in between. The germline V gene encodes CDR1 LGHNA and CDR2 YSLEER. The CDR3 runs 20 residues. The CDR3 loop is CASSQQPVDRKSWLNQPQHF. The CDR3, as DNA: TGCGCCAGCAGCCAACAACCGGTCGACAGAAAAAGTTGGCTCAATCAGCCCCAGCATTTT.

This clonotype was observed many times. The gene calls are TRBV3-1 and TRBJ2-7; TRBD2 agrees at 10 bases. This CDR3 is built from 15 residues. CDR1 and CDR2 (germline): LGHDT, YNNKEL (reference sequence). J was trimmed by 5 bases and V by 0 bases; bases with no gene match: 4. The CDR3: CASSQDASGSHEQYF. The CDR3, as DNA: TGTGCCAGCAGCCAAGACGCTAGCGGGAGCCACGAGCAGTACTTC.

About this clonotype: Since a much larger clone is just one base distant, this may be a read error. The chain combines TRBV6-6 with TRBJ2-6; D is perhaps TRBD2 (5 bases). This CDR3 comprises 16 residues. Germline assignment: CDR1 MNHNY and CDR2 SVGAGI (reference sequence). CDR3 region: CTSSLPRGGGANVLTF. The CDR3 DNA reads as TGTACCAGCAGTCTCCCACGGGGTGGTGGGGCCAACGTCCTGACTTTC.

This clonotype occurred many times. V usage is TRBV23-1 and J usage is TRBJ1-2; D gene ambiguous. TRBV23-1 is designated an ORF whose function remains uncertain. V lost 5 bases to trimming and J lost 4 bases, with 23 bases between them. The CDR3 is 17 amino acids. DNA of the CDR3: TGCGCCAGCAGTACCGCTCCGCTACGCAGAAAGACCTATGGCTACACCTTC. Encoded protein: CASSTAPLRRKTYGYTF.

This clonotype was found many times. The chain recombines TRBV18 with TRBJ2-1; 7 nucleotides match TRBD1. V lost 3 bases to trimming and J lost 6 bases; unmatched junction nucleotides: 5. CDR1 and CDR2 from the germline V gene are KGHSH and LQKENI. The CDR3 is made up of 14 amino acids. CDR3 DNA: TGTGCCAGCTCACCGACAGGGTCCGGCAATGAGCAGTTCTTC. The encoded protein is CASSPTGSGNEQFF.